The 11 T cell receptor beta chains in this list originate from one sample, sequenced in a study of CD8+CD57+ T cells in acquired aplastic anemia. The patients chosen for sequencing had shown expansion of CD8+CD57+ cells (detected by flow cytometry). The template for TCR beta VDJ and CDR3 sequence profiling was genomic DNA. Each CDR3 protein is one row after TCRdb ran MiXCR on the reads. The sample lists over 150,000 distinct CDR3 sequences; 71% were seen once. Sample: sorted CD4+, CD8+, or CD8+CD57+ T cells (not recorded which) from PBMCs. The receptors derive from a human donor with aplastic anemia.

The gene calls are TRBV7-8 and TRBJ2-2, with TRBD1 matching 11 bases. Looked up from germline, CDR1 is SGHVS and CDR2 is FQNEAQ. The CDR3 extends over 17 amino acids. With V trimmed by 3 bases and J by 1 base, 4 bases remained unmatched. CDR3 DNA: TGTGCCAGCAGCTTCAGGACAGGGGGCAGGAACACCGGGGAGCTGTTTTTT. This translates into CASSFRTGGRNTGELFF.

The gene calls are TRBV20-1 and TRBJ2-1, with D unresolved. Germline CDR1 reads DFQATT; CDR2 reads SNEGSKA (reference sequence). The CDR3 covers 14 residues. Trimming cost V 2 bases and J 8 bases, with 16 bases left between them. The CDR3 bases are TGCAGTGCTAGAACCGCCTTTACGCCCGATGAGCAGTTCTTC. The encoded protein is CSARTAFTPDEQFF.

The V and J genes are TRBV7-8 and TRBJ2-1; 7 bases fit TRBD1. J gave up 10 bases and V 1 base, and 10 bases lay outside the gene matches. The germline V gene encodes CDR1 SGHVS and CDR2 FQNEAQ. The CDR3 is made up of 15 amino acids. For the CDR3, the DNA is TGTGCCAGCAGCTTAGGGGGGACAGTGGAGATGGAGCAGTTCTTC. Its translation: CASSLGGTVEMEQFF.

This sequence joins TRBV7-9 and TRBJ1-1, with TRBD1 as a possible D gene (5 bases). Trimming cost V 2 bases and J 8 bases, with 6 bases left between them. Germline V gene sequence: CDR1 SEHNR, CDR2 FQNEAQ (reference sequence). CDR3 length: 11 amino acids. CDR3 in amino acids: CASSLWGEAFF. CDR3 DNA: TGTGCCAGCAGCTTATGGGGGGAAGCTTTCTTT. Supplemented by reference TRBV7-9 and TRBJ1-1, the full variable domain reads DTGVSQNPRHKITKRGQNVTFRCDPISEHNRLYWYRQTLGQGPEFLTYFQNEAQLEKSRLLSDRFSAERPKGSFSTLEIQRTEQGDSAMYLCASSLWGEAFFGQGTRLTVV.

The CDR3 DNA reads as TGTGCCATCAGTGAGGCGGACAGGGAAGGGCCCCAGCATTTT. Protein sequence: CAISEADREGPQHF. This chain connects TRBV10-3 to TRBJ1-5; 8 nucleotides line up with TRBD1. This CDR3 contains 14 residues. Looked up from germline, CDR1 is ENHRY and CDR2 is SYGVKD. The J segment lost 9 bases and the V segment lost 2 bases, leaving 6 bases of the junction unmatched.

This clonotype came up a few times. J is TRBJ1-5 and V is TRBV6-1; 8 bases agree with TRBD1. Germline V CDR1 and CDR2: MNHNS, SASEGT. The V segment lost 7 bases and the J segment 5 bases; nucleotides outside the gene matches: 16. This CDR3 has 17 amino acids. The CDR3 sequence is CASIQPLGTGRYQPQHF. The CDR3 coding sequence is TGTGCCAGCATCCAACCCCTTGGGACAGGCCGTTATCAGCCCCAGCATTTT.

This clonotype is a singleton in its sample. The J gene is TRBJ1-3, the V gene TRBV7-8; TRBD1 is a possible D gene (5 bases). CDR3 length: 15 residues. The V and J ends lost 0 bases and 4 bases respectively, with 10 bases between them. Germline V gene data show CDR1 as SGHVS and CDR2 as FQNEAQ. CDR3 nucleotides: TGTGCCAGCAGCTTAGCCTTGGGGCGCGGAAACACCATATATTTT. Translation: CASSLALGRGNTIYF.

This clonotype has just a few counts. This chain joins TRBV2 and TRBJ2-7; TRBD1 is a possible D gene (5 bases). The CDR3 covers 15 residues. Germline CDR1 SNHLY, CDR2 FYNNEI. V lost 6 bases to trimming and J lost 2 bases, with 17 bases between them. CDR3 bases: TGTGCCAGCAGACCCCAGGGCGGTATAGCCTACGAGCAGTACTTC. It is translated as CASRPQGGIAYEQYF.

This chain uses TRBV20-1 with TRBJ2-1, with 12 bases lining up with TRBD2. CDR3 length: 14 amino acids. The germline V gene has CDR1 DFQATT and CDR2 SNEGSKA (reference sequence). V was clipped by 6 bases and J by 8 bases; unmatched bases: 8. The CDR3 DNA follows: TGCAGTGCCCCTCTAGCGGGGGGGCCCGATGAGCAGTTCTTC. Translating it yields CSAPLAGGPDEQFF.

The chain uses TRBV20-1 and TRBJ2-1, with a weak D call TRBD1 (5 bases). Trimming removed 6 bases from V and 9 bases from J, with 15 bases in between. The CDR3 is made up of 12 amino acids. CDR1 is DFQATT, CDR2 SNEGSKA, per germline (reference sequence). DNA of the CDR3: TGCAGTGCCACACCAGAACAGGTTGAGCAGTTCTTC. Translation: CSATPEQVEQFF.

This clonotype has a count of ten or more. The chain joins TRBV6-4 to TRBJ2-2, with no clear D. Germline-derived CDR1 and CDR2 are MRHNA and SNTAGT. This CDR3 has 12 amino acids. V lost 4 bases, J lost 7 bases, and 7 bases lay in between. CDR3 in DNA: TGTGCCAGCAGTGGCGATAGCGGGGAGCTGTTTTTT. It codes for CASSGDSGELFF.